This T cell receptor beta chain was profiled in a study of blood T cells in healthy people across ages. Overall study findings and caveats: Roughly linearly, TCR beta diversity per million T cells fell as age increased.

Concerning this clonotype: Its cognate antigen is unknown.

V was cut by 6 bases and J by 4 bases, with 16 bases left in between. CDR3 length equals 15 residues. From germline, CDR1 is MNHNY and CDR2 SVGAGI (reference sequence). Each sample had at least 7 million PBMCs isolated. RNA extraction gave at least 5 micrograms of total RNA per sample. Primed by a sample-barcoded 5' primer and a J-beta primer mix, a second PCR proceeded for about 7 to 11 cycles. Carrying 12 random nucleotides, a template-switch adaptor labeled each individual cDNA molecule. TCRdb recomputed calls from the 5' RACE reads with MiXCR, one row per CDR3 protein. The sample gives about 1.4 million distinct CDR3 sequences, 59% of which show up once; under 8.5% is in the top ten.

The sequence derives from a man aged 18-30 years in good health. The chain recombines TRBV6-6 with TRBJ2-1, with a possible D match to TRBD2 (6 bases). Sample: blood. The CDR3 spells CASSLIAEQYNEQFF. The CDR3 nucleotides read TGTGCCAGCAGCTTAATAGCGGAACAATACAATGAGCAGTTCTTC.